A selection of T cell receptor beta chains follows, all from one sample in a study of early T cells in non-severe SARS-CoV-2 infection. TCRdb analysed the 5' RACE reads with MiXCR anew, one entry per CDR3 protein. The sample includes fewer than 60,000 distinct CDR3 sequences, approximately 9% of them seen just once. The specimen comprised whole blood, sampled at baseline. Receptor source: an adult who was a healthcare worker with PCR-confirmed SARS-CoV-2 infection or an uninfected control (not recorded which). Each CDR3 is given with its conserved first and last residue. Size values are once, few and many counts, or a class for expanded clones, and some rows have none.

J	length	V	size	CDR3
TRBJ2-3	15	TRBV7-8	few	CASSLADRSTDTQYF
TRBJ2-1	15	TRBV12-3/TRBV12-4	few	CASSLRPTGFNEQFF
TRBJ2-7	14	TRBV27	.	CASALNRGKDEQYF
TRBJ2-7	14	TRBV7-9	few	CASSSTTSIHEQYF
TRBJ2-3	13	TRBV10-3	many	CATGGQGTDTQYF
TRBJ2-7	13	TRBV12-3/TRBV12-4	many	CASRLTGGYEQYF
TRBJ2-1	13	TRBV29-1	few	CSVLLGRWGEQFF
TRBJ1-6	13	TRBV20-1	many	CSATGTVDSPLHF
TRBJ2-5	16	TRBV11-2	many	CASSLDGLADQETQYF
TRBJ1-2	15	TRBV6-1	many	CASSEGKKGSYGYTF
TRBJ1-1	13	TRBV29-1	few	CSAGGQMNTEAFF
TRBJ2-7	16	TRBV6-2/TRBV6-3	few	CASSYPSGGIFYEQYF
TRBJ2-7	13	TRBV7-9	few	CASSLPGSYEQYF
TRBJ2-3	16	TRBV20-1	few	CSADYVVTQGADTQYF
TRBJ2-3	18	TRBV7-9	many	CASSSQEGDRKSTDTQYF
TRBJ2-5	13	TRBV20-1	few	CSARPGLQETQYF
TRBJ1-6	14	TRBV6-5	.	CASSRQGTNSPLHF
TRBJ2-6	17	TRBV4-1	.	CASSPRTVLSGTNVLTF
TRBJ1-2	14	TRBV7-2	many	CASSLAGTNYGYTF
TRBJ2-2	16	TRBV11-3	many	CASSLTAESNTGELFF
TRBJ2-4	13	TRBV29-1	many	CSVYRVSGNIQYF
TRBJ2-4	14	TRBV29-1	.	CSVELATGGNIQYF
TRBJ2-7	14	TRBV11-2	.	CASSYNRASDEQYF
TRBJ2-7	13	TRBV5-1	.	CASSLTGGYEQYF
TRBJ2-1	16	TRBV5-6	.	CASSYESGGHNNEQFF
TRBJ1-2	16	TRBV3-1	few	CASSQESARPNYGYTF
TRBJ1-1	13	TRBV6-6	medium-sized	CASSQDGDTEAFF